A selection of T cell receptor beta chains follows, all from one sample in a study of control samples from healthy donors and cancer patients. The data were produced by immunoSEQ multiplex PCR, yet TCRdb's version contains in-frame clones alone and is incomplete. The data contain about 80,000 clones, approximately 91% of them singletons. Sequenced sample: blood. The receptors shown here come from a woman aged 45-65 years in good health. The conserved cysteine and the conserved F or W are not part of the CDR3 here. A D gene is named only where the DNA matches it firmly.

j_gene: TRBJ2-7; d_gene: TRBD2; v_gene: TRBV6-6; CDR3aa: ASSYRGAYEQY
j_gene: TRBJ1-2; d_gene: TRBD1; v_gene: TRBV25-1; CDR3aa: ASSGYRGMDGYT
j_gene: TRBJ2-7; d_gene: -; v_gene: TRBV7-9; CDR3aa: ASSWGYDEQY
j_gene: TRBJ2-6; d_gene: TRBD2; v_gene: TRBV29-1; CDR3aa: SVDSGAGANVLT
j_gene: TRBJ1-5; d_gene: TRBD1; v_gene: TRBV18; CDR3aa: ASSRTGDQPQH
j_gene: TRBJ2-1; d_gene: -; v_gene: TRBV5-1; CDR3aa: ASSFGTPQREQF
j_gene: TRBJ1-2; d_gene: -; v_gene: TRBV9; CDR3aa: ASSVPGRNYGYT
j_gene: TRBJ1-3; d_gene: -; v_gene: TRBV23-1; CDR3aa: ASSQPRTPRGENTIY
j_gene: TRBJ2-3; d_gene: -; v_gene: TRBV2; CDR3aa: ASSASRDTQY
j_gene: TRBJ1-2; d_gene: -; v_gene: TRBV5-1; CDR3aa: ASSLDTVSYT
j_gene: TRBJ1-1; d_gene: -; v_gene: TRBV5-8; CDR3aa: ASKSQYTEAF
j_gene: TRBJ1-1; d_gene: TRBD1; v_gene: TRBV15; CDR3aa: ATSREGGNTEAF
j_gene: TRBJ1-1; d_gene: -; v_gene: TRBV9; CDR3aa: ASSATTGGMNTEAF
j_gene: TRBJ2-6; d_gene: -; v_gene: TRBV7-8; CDR3aa: ASSPLPRGVGSGANVLT
j_gene: TRBJ1-5; d_gene: TRBD1; v_gene: TRBV15; CDR3aa: ATSRDWGDRASQPQH
j_gene: TRBJ1-6; d_gene: -; v_gene: TRBV7-9; CDR3aa: ASSLVSGVSNSPLH
j_gene: TRBJ1-5; d_gene: -; v_gene: TRBV24-1; CDR3aa: ATSDRKGGRVQH
j_gene: TRBJ1-4; d_gene: -; v_gene: TRBV7-9; CDR3aa: ASSFWTATNEKLF
j_gene: TRBJ1-6; d_gene: TRBD1; v_gene: TRBV6-5; CDR3aa: ASRRTGGNSPLH
j_gene: TRBJ1-1; d_gene: -; v_gene: TRBV12-3/TRBV12-4; CDR3aa: ASFRQLGTEAF
j_gene: TRBJ1-3; d_gene: -; v_gene: TRBV7-9; CDR3aa: ASSLASGDQPPY
j_gene: TRBJ2-7; d_gene: TRBD1; v_gene: TRBV2; CDR3aa: ASSRGPGGYEQY
j_gene: TRBJ1-1; d_gene: -; v_gene: TRBV2; CDR3aa: ASSETANTEAF
j_gene: TRBJ2-2; d_gene: -; v_gene: TRBV4-2; CDR3aa: ASSAGLNTGELF
j_gene: TRBJ2-3; d_gene: TRBD2; v_gene: TRBV7-8; CDR3aa: ASSLFSRTSLGHTDTQY
j_gene: TRBJ1-1; d_gene: -; v_gene: TRBV2; CDR3aa: ASSGDLAEAF
j_gene: TRBJ2-7; d_gene: TRBD2; v_gene: TRBV6-5; CDR3aa: ASSGGTSGVYEQY
j_gene: TRBJ2-3; d_gene: -; v_gene: TRBV7-9; CDR3aa: ASSPRLAGATDTQY
j_gene: TRBJ1-1; d_gene: -; v_gene: TRBV19; CDR3aa: ASISGTVTEAF
j_gene: TRBJ2-2; d_gene: TRBD1; v_gene: TRBV4-2; CDR3aa: ASSQGDRNTGELF
j_gene: TRBJ2-7; d_gene: -; v_gene: TRBV5-1; CDR3aa: ASKPWTATYEQY
j_gene: TRBJ2-1; d_gene: -; v_gene: TRBV5-1; CDR3aa: ASSLDYVTIKGEQF
j_gene: TRBJ2-6; d_gene: -; v_gene: TRBV3-1/TRBV3-2; CDR3aa: ASSPDRLSGANVLT
j_gene: TRBJ2-7; d_gene: -; v_gene: TRBV15; CDR3aa: ATSREGGYEQY
j_gene: TRBJ1-2; d_gene: TRBD1; v_gene: TRBV5-6; CDR3aa: ASSLGTGVIDGYT
j_gene: TRBJ1-4; d_gene: -; v_gene: TRBV2; CDR3aa: ASSELAEGLF
j_gene: TRBJ2-5; d_gene: -; v_gene: TRBV11-2; CDR3aa: ASTSAGGETQY
j_gene: TRBJ1-6; d_gene: -; v_gene: TRBV3-1/TRBV3-2; CDR3aa: ASSTGAMASPLH
j_gene: TRBJ2-4; d_gene: -; v_gene: TRBV19; CDR3aa: ASSITGNIQY
j_gene: TRBJ1-3; d_gene: TRBD1; v_gene: TRBV5-1; CDR3aa: ASSLGTGTVGNTIY
j_gene: TRBJ1-2; d_gene: TRBD1; v_gene: TRBV7-2; CDR3aa: ASSLGYRDSEVGT
j_gene: TRBJ2-2; d_gene: TRBD2; v_gene: TRBV6-5; CDR3aa: ASSLAGGGTGELF
j_gene: TRBJ2-1; d_gene: TRBD2; v_gene: TRBV3-1/TRBV3-2; CDR3aa: ASSPSGGSYNEQF
j_gene: TRBJ2-2; d_gene: -; v_gene: TRBV19; CDR3aa: ASSRQGDTGELF
j_gene: TRBJ1-1; d_gene: -; v_gene: TRBV19; CDR3aa: ASSIARGGTEAF
j_gene: TRBJ1-1; d_gene: -; v_gene: TRBV5-1; CDR3aa: ASSLGQKNTEAF
j_gene: TRBJ1-2; d_gene: -; v_gene: TRBV12-5; CDR3aa: ASGSGLRGYT
j_gene: TRBJ1-2; d_gene: TRBD1; v_gene: TRBV6-1; CDR3aa: ASSEGRQGWNYGYT
j_gene: TRBJ2-1; d_gene: -; v_gene: TRBV5-6; CDR3aa: ASSLASHVYDEQF
j_gene: TRBJ1-3; d_gene: -; v_gene: TRBV30; CDR3aa: AWMRFSGNTIY
j_gene: TRBJ1-2; d_gene: TRBD1; v_gene: TRBV2; CDR3aa: ASERQGAYGYT
j_gene: TRBJ1-3; d_gene: -; v_gene: TRBV5-6; CDR3aa: ASTSRNRYLNVIGNTIY
j_gene: TRBJ2-3; d_gene: TRBD2; v_gene: TRBV5-5; CDR3aa: ASSLWSGGREDTQY
j_gene: TRBJ2-7; d_gene: TRBD1; v_gene: TRBV6-5; CDR3aa: ATGDSIYEQY
j_gene: TRBJ2-2; d_gene: TRBD2; v_gene: TRBV4-2; CDR3aa: ASSQDSRTSDSGELF